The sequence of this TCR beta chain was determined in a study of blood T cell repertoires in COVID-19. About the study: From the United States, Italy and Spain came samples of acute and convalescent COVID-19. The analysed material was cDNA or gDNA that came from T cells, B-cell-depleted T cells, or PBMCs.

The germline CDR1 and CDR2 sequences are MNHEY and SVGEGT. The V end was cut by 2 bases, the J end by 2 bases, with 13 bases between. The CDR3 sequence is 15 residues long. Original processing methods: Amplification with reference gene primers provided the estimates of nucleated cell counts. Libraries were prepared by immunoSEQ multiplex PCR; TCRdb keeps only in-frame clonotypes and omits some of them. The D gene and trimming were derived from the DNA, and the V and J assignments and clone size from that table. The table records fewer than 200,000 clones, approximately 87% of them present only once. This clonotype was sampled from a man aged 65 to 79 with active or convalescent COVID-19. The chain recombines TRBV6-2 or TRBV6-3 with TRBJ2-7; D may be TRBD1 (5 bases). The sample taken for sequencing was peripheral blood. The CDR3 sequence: CASSYVTVNPYEQYF. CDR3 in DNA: TGTGCCAGCAGTTACGTGACAGTCAACCCCTACGAGCAGTACTTC.